Listed below are T cell receptor beta chains from one sample, sequenced in a study of blood T cell repertoires in COVID-19. TCRdb keeps only in-frame clones here, not all; method: immunoSEQ multiplex PCR. The sample holds around 120,000 clones; around 85% are singletons and the top ten take around 8%. Sequencing used peripheral blood. These receptor sequences come from an older man who had recovered from COVID-19. CDR3s include the opening cysteine and the closing phenylalanine or tryptophan. The order of the fields is CDR3 protein, CDR3 DNA, clone size, V gene, CDR3 length, J gene, D gene. The D gene is left open where the match is weak. Size is stated for part of the rows, as once, few or many counts, or as a class when the clone is expanded.

cdr3_aa: CASSLGSGQGILGYTF
cdr3_nt: TGTGCCAGCAGTTTAGGTTCGGGACAGGGGATTCTTGGCTACACCTTC
clone_size: .
v_call: TRBV27
cdr3_length: 16
j_call: TRBJ1-2
d_call: TRBD1

cdr3_aa: CASSIGGGEGTEAFF
cdr3_nt: TGTGCCAGTAGTATAGGTGGGGGCGAGGGCACTGAAGCTTTCTTT
clone_size: .
v_call: TRBV19
cdr3_length: 15
j_call: TRBJ1-1
d_call: .

cdr3_aa: CASSSGEETQYF
cdr3_nt: TGTGCCAGCAGCTCAGGGGAGGAGACCCAGTACTTC
clone_size: once
v_call: TRBV2
cdr3_length: 12
j_call: TRBJ2-5
d_call: .

cdr3_aa: CASSPRTSGVSYEQYF
cdr3_nt: TGTGCCAGCAGCCCCAGGACTAGCGGGGTCTCCTACGAGCAGTACTTC
clone_size: .
v_call: TRBV11-3
cdr3_length: 16
j_call: TRBJ2-7
d_call: TRBD2

cdr3_aa: CASSSGLGTFF
cdr3_nt: TGCGCCAGCAGCTCTGGGCTCGGAACTTTCTTT
clone_size: .
v_call: TRBV5-1
cdr3_length: 11
j_call: TRBJ1-1
d_call: .

cdr3_aa: CASSEIGGWTYEQYF
cdr3_nt: TGTGCCAGTAGTGAAATTGGAGGGTGGACCTACGAGCAGTACTTC
clone_size: once
v_call: TRBV19
cdr3_length: 15
j_call: TRBJ2-7
d_call: .

cdr3_aa: CASSTRERSPLHF
cdr3_nt: TGTGCCAGCAGTACAAGGGAGCGTTCACCCCTCCACTTT
clone_size: .
v_call: TRBV12-3/TRBV12-4
cdr3_length: 13
j_call: TRBJ1-6
d_call: .

cdr3_aa: CASTPGLAGETQYF
cdr3_nt: TGTGCCAGCACTCCGGGACTAGCGGGGGAGACCCAGTACTTC
clone_size: .
v_call: TRBV3-1/TRBV3-2
cdr3_length: 14
j_call: TRBJ2-5
d_call: TRBD2

cdr3_aa: CSVEYSIKETQYF
cdr3_nt: TGCAGCGTTGAATACTCAATTAAAGAGACCCAGTACTTC
clone_size: .
v_call: TRBV29-1
cdr3_length: 13
j_call: TRBJ2-5
d_call: .

cdr3_aa: CASSWDRLGDTQYF
cdr3_nt: TGTGCCAGCAGTTGGGACAGGTTAGGAGATACGCAGTATTTT
clone_size: .
v_call: TRBV6-5
cdr3_length: 14
j_call: TRBJ2-3
d_call: TRBD1

cdr3_aa: CASSFRRGRNEQYF
cdr3_nt: TGTGCCAGCAGTTTCCGCAGGGGACGAAACGAGCAGTACTTC
clone_size: few
v_call: TRBV28
cdr3_length: 14
j_call: TRBJ2-7
d_call: .

cdr3_aa: CASSSSRNYSPLHF
cdr3_nt: TGTGCCAGCAGTTCATCCAGGAACTATTCACCCCTCCACTTT
clone_size: .
v_call: TRBV28
cdr3_length: 14
j_call: TRBJ1-6
d_call: .

cdr3_aa: CSVEVHRGGTGELFF
cdr3_nt: TGCAGCGTTGAAGTCCATCGGGGGGGTACCGGGGAGCTGTTTTTT
clone_size: .
v_call: TRBV29-1
cdr3_length: 15
j_call: TRBJ2-2
d_call: TRBD2

cdr3_aa: CASSLALGLAGGGDTQYF
cdr3_nt: TGTGCCAGCAGCTTAGCCCTGGGACTAGCGGGAGGTGGAGATACGCAGTATTTT
clone_size: .
v_call: TRBV7-2
cdr3_length: 18
j_call: TRBJ2-3
d_call: TRBD2

cdr3_aa: CASSVRRELGDEQFF
cdr3_nt: TGTGCCAGCAGCGTACGGCGGGAGCTAGGCGATGAGCAGTTCTTC
clone_size: .
v_call: TRBV9
cdr3_length: 15
j_call: TRBJ2-1
d_call: TRBD2

cdr3_aa: CASSSSPGQHTGELFF
cdr3_nt: TGCGCCAGCAGCTCTTCCCCGGGACAGCACACCGGGGAGCTGTTTTTT
clone_size: once
v_call: TRBV5-1
cdr3_length: 16
j_call: TRBJ2-2
d_call: TRBD1

cdr3_aa: CASSSAGYGYTF
cdr3_nt: TGCGCCAGCAGCTCAGCGGGGTATGGCTACACCTTC
clone_size: .
v_call: TRBV4-1
cdr3_length: 12
j_call: TRBJ1-2
d_call: .

cdr3_aa: CSARGQMMLSNQPQHF
cdr3_nt: TGCAGTGCTCGTGGACAGATGATGTTGAGCAATCAGCCCCAGCATTTT
clone_size: .
v_call: TRBV20-1
cdr3_length: 16
j_call: TRBJ1-5
d_call: .

cdr3_aa: CASSLVRSNYGYTF
cdr3_nt: TGTGCCAGCAGCTTAGTTAGGAGTAACTATGGCTACACCTTC
clone_size: .
v_call: TRBV11-2
cdr3_length: 14
j_call: TRBJ1-2
d_call: .

cdr3_aa: CASRSEARKVFGYTF
cdr3_nt: TGCGCCAGCAGGAGCGAAGCCCGGAAAGTTTTTGGCTACACCTTC
clone_size: .
v_call: TRBV5-1
cdr3_length: 15
j_call: TRBJ1-2
d_call: .

cdr3_aa: CASSPEYLGQGVAEAFF
cdr3_nt: TGTGCCAGCTCACCCGAATATTTGGGACAGGGTGTGGCTGAAGCTTTCTTT
clone_size: .
v_call: TRBV18
cdr3_length: 17
j_call: TRBJ1-1
d_call: TRBD1

cdr3_aa: CASSDLADFYEQYF
cdr3_nt: TGTGCCAGCAGTGACCTCGCGGATTTCTACGAGCAGTACTTC
clone_size: .
v_call: TRBV6-6
cdr3_length: 14
j_call: TRBJ2-7
d_call: .

cdr3_aa: CANPPQREVLYNEQFF
cdr3_nt: TGTGCCAACCCTCCGCAGAGGGAAGTTTTATACAATGAGCAGTTCTTC
clone_size: .
v_call: TRBV21-1
cdr3_length: 16
j_call: TRBJ2-1
d_call: .

cdr3_aa: CASSGSDTNYGYTF
cdr3_nt: TGTGCCAGCAGTGGATCGGACACTAACTATGGCTACACCTTC
clone_size: .
v_call: TRBV28
cdr3_length: 14
j_call: TRBJ1-2
d_call: .

cdr3_aa: CAWSVGLADTQYF
cdr3_nt: TGTGCCTGGAGTGTAGGTCTAGCAGATACGCAGTATTTT
clone_size: .
v_call: TRBV30
cdr3_length: 13
j_call: TRBJ2-3
d_call: .

cdr3_aa: CASSLRHPDTDTQYF
cdr3_nt: TGTGCCAGCAGTCTCCGACACCCTGACACAGATACGCAGTATTTT
clone_size: .
v_call: TRBV2
cdr3_length: 15
j_call: TRBJ2-3
d_call: .

cdr3_aa: CASSEMRLIVKTDTQYF
cdr3_nt: TGTGCCAGCAGTGAAATGCGACTAATAGTAAAAACAGATACGCAGTATTTT
clone_size: .
v_call: TRBV2
cdr3_length: 17
j_call: TRBJ2-3
d_call: .

cdr3_aa: CATATGELFF
cdr3_nt: TGTGCCACCGCGACCGGGGAGCTGTTTTTT
clone_size: .
v_call: TRBV28
cdr3_length: 10
j_call: TRBJ2-2
d_call: .

cdr3_aa: CATSRRIDTDTQYF
cdr3_nt: TGTGCCACCAGCAGGAGGATCGACACAGATACGCAGTATTTT
clone_size: .
v_call: TRBV15
cdr3_length: 14
j_call: TRBJ2-3
d_call: .

cdr3_aa: CASSLGQASGNTIYF
cdr3_nt: TGTGCCAGCAGCCTGGGACAGGCCTCTGGAAACACCATATATTTT
clone_size: .
v_call: TRBV5-4
cdr3_length: 15
j_call: TRBJ1-3
d_call: TRBD1

cdr3_aa: CASSEWDSGSEPQHF
cdr3_nt: TGTGCCAGCAGTGAATGGGACAGTGGCTCAGAGCCCCAGCATTTT
clone_size: .
v_call: TRBV6-1
cdr3_length: 15
j_call: TRBJ1-5
d_call: TRBD1

cdr3_aa: CASSFSLGLREKLFF
cdr3_nt: TGTGCCAGCAGTTTTTCCCTCGGTTTACGTGAAAAACTGTTTTTT
clone_size: few
v_call: TRBV28
cdr3_length: 15
j_call: TRBJ1-4
d_call: .

cdr3_aa: CASSLGYSGYTF
cdr3_nt: TGTGCCAGCAGTTTAGGCTATAGTGGCTACACCTTC
clone_size: once
v_call: TRBV12-3/TRBV12-4
cdr3_length: 12
j_call: TRBJ1-2
d_call: .

cdr3_aa: CASSLTLQGTNYGYTF
cdr3_nt: TGTGCCAGCAGCTTAACCCTTCAGGGGACCAACTATGGCTACACCTTC
clone_size: .
v_call: TRBV7-2
cdr3_length: 16
j_call: TRBJ1-2
d_call: .

cdr3_aa: CASSLTKGHPGTGELFF
cdr3_nt: TGTGCCAGCAGCTTAACAAAGGGACACCCGGGCACCGGGGAGCTGTTTTTT
clone_size: .
v_call: TRBV7-3
cdr3_length: 17
j_call: TRBJ2-2
d_call: .

cdr3_aa: CASRQQRRVGEKLFF
cdr3_nt: TGTGCCAGCAGGCAACAGAGGCGGGTTGGGGAAAAACTGTTTTTT
clone_size: .
v_call: TRBV6-5
cdr3_length: 15
j_call: TRBJ1-4
d_call: .

cdr3_aa: CASSSYRRVNQPQHF
cdr3_nt: TGTGCCAGCAGTTCGTACAGGAGAGTCAATCAGCCCCAGCATTTT
clone_size: .
v_call: TRBV28
cdr3_length: 15
j_call: TRBJ1-5
d_call: .

cdr3_aa: CASSRGTGVTETQYF
cdr3_nt: TGCGCCAGCAGCCGTGGGACAGGAGTGACAGAGACCCAGTACTTC
clone_size: .
v_call: TRBV5-1
cdr3_length: 15
j_call: TRBJ2-5
d_call: TRBD1

cdr3_aa: CASTDPGTGNTEAFF
cdr3_nt: TGTGCCAGCACCGACCCCGGGACAGGGAACACTGAAGCTTTCTTT
clone_size: .
v_call: TRBV28
cdr3_length: 15
j_call: TRBJ1-1
d_call: TRBD1

cdr3_aa: CASSQGTSDEQYF
cdr3_nt: TGTGCCAGCAGCCAGGGAACGTCGGACGAGCAGTACTTC
clone_size: many
v_call: TRBV5-4
cdr3_length: 13
j_call: TRBJ2-7
d_call: .

cdr3_aa: CASAPGRPEQYF
cdr3_nt: TGTGCCAGCGCCCCGGGAAGACCCGAGCAGTACTTC
clone_size: .
v_call: TRBV2
cdr3_length: 12
j_call: TRBJ2-7
d_call: .